What follows are 10 T cell receptor beta chains derived from one specimen sequenced in a study of graft-versus-host responses after intestinal transplantation. No antigen is known for these receptors. Profiling relied on immunoSEQ multiplex PCR, and the TCRdb table lists in-frame clones only, not all of them. The sample carries approximately 63,000 clones, around 92% recorded once. The sequences come from unstimulated CD4+ T cells sorted from spleen or lymph node cells, collected before transplant. These TCRs come from a human donor who was the organ donor for an intestinal transplant.

The rearrangement links TRBV19 to TRBJ1-2; tentatively, D is TRBD1 (5 bases). The CDR3 contains 16 residues. Germline CDR1 is LNHDA and CDR2 is SQIVND (reference sequence). Between the trimmed V and J ends, which lost 8 bases and 2 bases, there was a span of 21 bases. As DNA, the CDR3 is TGTGCCAGTCGCCTGGTTGGGGGGGGAGAAAACTATGGCTACACCTTC. Protein product: CASRLVGGGENYGYTF. Full variable domain (rest looked up from reference TRBV19 and TRBJ1-2): DGGITQSPKYLFRKEGQNVTLSCEQNLNHDAMYWYRQDPGQGLRLIYYSQIVNDFQKGDIAEGYSVSREKKESFPLTVTSAQKNPTAFYLCASRLVGGGENYGYTFGSGTRLTVV.

The table lists this clone with a count of one. Other DNA sequences in this specimen translate into the identical CDR3. The chain has TRBV18 and TRBJ2-7; weak D call: TRBD1 (5 bases). The V end was cut by 3 bases, the J end by 2 bases, with 11 bases between. There are 14 residues in the CDR3. Germline V gene data show CDR1 as KGHSH and CDR2 as LQKENI. CDR3 protein: CASSPSKGTYEQYF. CDR3 coding DNA: TGTGCCAGCTCACCCTCCAAGGGGACCTACGAGCAGTACTTC.

The chain links TRBV2 to TRBJ2-7; the D is unclear. Germline values: CDR1 SNHLY, CDR2 FYNNEI. V lost 2 bases and J lost 6, with 5 bases in between. CDR3 size: 11 residues. The CDR3 nucleotides read TGTGCCAGCAGTGAATTGCGCGAGCAGTACTTC. Translating it yields CASSELREQYF.

The chain joins TRBV10-3 to TRBJ2-5; D remains unclear. There are 15 residues in the CDR3. Germline V gives CDR1 ENHRY, CDR2 SYGVKD. V was cut by 3 bases and J by 1 base, with 12 bases left in between. The CDR3 DNA follows: TGTGCCATCAGTGACCCTTTGCGGTCCCAAGAGACCCAGTACTTC. This gives the protein CAISDPLRSQETQYF.

Written as DNA, the CDR3 is TGTGCCAGCAGCTTAGCCCCATCTCTAGATAGCTACGAGCAGTACTTC. Translating it yields CASSLAPSLDSYEQYF. The chain combines TRBV7-2 with TRBJ2-7; D gene uncertain. This CDR3 has 16 amino acids. Germline V gives CDR1 SGHTA, CDR2 FQGNSA. V lost 0 bases, J lost 3 bases, and 15 bases lay in between.

CDR3 protein: CASSYGSSGNTIYF. The CDR3 DNA reads TGTGCCAGCAGTTACGGGAGCTCTGGAAACACCATATATTTT. V and J are TRBV6-5 and TRBJ1-3; no firm D call. Germline values: CDR1 MNHEY, CDR2 SVGAGI. The CDR3 consists of 14 residues. Between the trimmed V and J ends, which lost 2 bases and 0 bases, there was a span of 5 bases.

V usage is TRBV14 and J usage is TRBJ1-4; D unclear. V lost 4 bases and J lost 8, with 11 bases in between. Germline assignment: CDR1 SGHDN and CDR2 FVKESK. The CDR3 covers 13 residues. Here the CDR3 DNA reads TGTGCCAGCAGCCGTCTTGAGAGGGAAAAACTGTTTTTT. It translates to CASSRLEREKLFF.

V usage is TRBV5-4 and J usage is TRBJ1-1, with 12 bases identical to TRBD1. The V segment lost 4 bases and the J segment 5 bases; nucleotides outside the gene matches: 3. The CDR3 contains 14 residues. The germline V gene encodes CDR1 SGHNT and CDR2 YYREEE (reference sequence). CDR3 coding DNA: TGTGCCAGCAGCGGGGACAGGGGGCGGACTGAAGCTTTCTTT. It is translated as CASSGDRGRTEAFF.

Here the CDR3 DNA reads TGTGCCAGCAGCTTAGCCCCTAGCGGGGGGGCCGGGGAGCAGTTCTTC. Protein sequence: CASSLAPSGGAGEQFF. The chain links TRBV7-2 to TRBJ2-1, with 12 bases identical to TRBD2. The ends lost 0 bases at V and 10 bases at J; junction bases unmatched: 7. The CDR3 loop spans 16 amino acids. Germline V lookup: CDR1 SGHTA, CDR2 FQGNSA.

Remarks on this clone: The sample carries other DNA sequences with the same CDR3. The chain links TRBV5-1 to TRBJ2-3; TRBD2 aligns across 12 bases. The length of the CDR3 is 16 residues. Per germline, CDR1 SGHRS and CDR2 YFSETQ. V was pared by 6 bases and J by 2 bases, with 7 bases of the junction left unmatched. The CDR3 is CASTSGGAPSTDTQYF. Written as DNA, the CDR3 is TGCGCCAGCACTAGCGGGGGGGCCCCCTCCACAGATACGCAGTATTTT.